Listed below are T cell receptor beta chains from one sample, sequenced in a study of CD8 T cells in ankylosing spondylitis. TCRdb independently ran MiXCR on the 5' RACE reads; one entry per CDR3 protein. The sample holds around 150,000 distinct CDR3 sequences, approximately 10% seen once. Material for sequencing was blood, either unsorted or a sorted T cell fraction (not recorded which). These receptors originate from a female donor with ankylosing spondylitis or in good health (not recorded which). Both conserved end residues are part of each CDR3. A D gene is named only where the DNA matches it firmly. Only part of the rows carry a size: once, few, many, or a class if the clone is expanded.

d_gene: .
j_gene: TRBJ2-2
v_gene: TRBV20-1
abundance: many
CDR3aa: CSARDYRDQTGELFF
CDR3nt: TGCAGTGCTAGAGACTACCGGGACCAAACCGGGGAGCTGTTTTTT

d_gene: .
j_gene: TRBJ1-5
v_gene: TRBV11-2
abundance: many
CDR3aa: CASSLESNQPQHF
CDR3nt: TGTGCCAGCAGCTTAGAATCCAATCAGCCCCAGCATTTT

d_gene: .
j_gene: TRBJ1-1
v_gene: TRBV12-3/TRBV12-4
abundance: many
CDR3aa: CASSLGQLVYMNTEAFF
CDR3nt: TGTGCCAGCAGTTTAGGACAGCTCGTTTATATGAATACTGAAGCTTTCTTT

d_gene: .
j_gene: TRBJ1-4
v_gene: TRBV12-3/TRBV12-4
abundance: many
CDR3aa: CASSPSQTNEKLFF
CDR3nt: TGTGCCAGCAGTCCCTCACAAACTAATGAAAAACTGTTTTTT

d_gene: TRBD1
j_gene: TRBJ2-7
v_gene: TRBV10-3
abundance: many
CDR3aa: CATQRTGEVSYEQYF
CDR3nt: TGTGCCACCCAAAGGACAGGGGAAGTGTCCTACGAGCAGTACTTC

d_gene: TRBD1
j_gene: TRBJ2-5
v_gene: TRBV5-1
abundance: many
CDR3aa: CASSLGDREWKTQYF
CDR3nt: TGCGCCAGCAGCTTGGGGGACAGGGAATGGAAGACCCAGTACTTC

d_gene: .
j_gene: TRBJ1-2
v_gene: TRBV5-1
abundance: many
CDR3aa: CASSLGDSSGGYTF
CDR3nt: TGCGCCAGCAGCTTGGGGGACTCTTCTGGGGGCTACACCTTC

d_gene: TRBD1
j_gene: TRBJ2-5
v_gene: TRBV7-9
abundance: many
CDR3aa: CASSLNTGEETQYF
CDR3nt: TGTGCCAGCAGCTTAAATACAGGGGAGGAGACCCAGTACTTC

d_gene: .
j_gene: TRBJ1-4
v_gene: TRBV12-3/TRBV12-4
abundance: many
CDR3aa: CASSLSSNIASLFF
CDR3nt: TGTGCCAGCAGTTTAAGTTCGAATATCGCATCCCTGTTTTTT

d_gene: .
j_gene: TRBJ2-1
v_gene: TRBV29-1
abundance: many
CDR3aa: CSVEQSNEQFF
CDR3nt: TGCAGCGTTGAACAGAGTAATGAGCAGTTCTTC

d_gene: TRBD2
j_gene: TRBJ2-5
v_gene: TRBV12-5
abundance: .
CDR3aa: CASSLLDPGLVFQETQYF
CDR3nt: TGTGCCAGCAGTTTGCTTGACCCGGGACTAGTGTTTCAAGAGACCCAGTACTTC

d_gene: .
j_gene: TRBJ2-7
v_gene: TRBV5-1
abundance: many
CDR3aa: CASSLSGTGAYEQYF
CDR3nt: TGCGCCAGCAGCTTGTCCGGGACTGGAGCCTACGAGCAGTACTTC

d_gene: TRBD2
j_gene: TRBJ2-5
v_gene: TRBV12-3/TRBV12-4
abundance: .
CDR3aa: CASSLTSGGQETQYF
CDR3nt: TGTGCCAGCAGTTTGACTAGCGGGGGTCAAGAGACCCAGTACTTC

d_gene: TRBD2
j_gene: TRBJ2-1
v_gene: TRBV19
abundance: few
CDR3aa: CASGRSSGSYNEQFF
CDR3nt: TGTGCCAGTGGGCGTTCTAGCGGGAGCTACAATGAGCAGTTCTTC

d_gene: TRBD2
j_gene: TRBJ2-7
v_gene: TRBV6-1
abundance: many
CDR3aa: CASGGPSGTHEQYF
CDR3nt: TGTGCCAGCGGAGGTCCTAGCGGGACCCACGAGCAGTACTTC

d_gene: .
j_gene: TRBJ2-3
v_gene: TRBV5-1
abundance: .
CDR3aa: CASSLAGFGGFGTDTQYF
CDR3nt: TGCGCCAGCAGCTTGGCCGGGTTTGGCGGGTTCGGCACAGATACGCAGTATTTT

d_gene: TRBD1
j_gene: TRBJ2-5
v_gene: TRBV5-1
abundance: .
CDR3aa: CASSLAWTGVETQYF
CDR3nt: TGCGCCAGCAGCTTGGCCTGGACAGGGGTGGAGACCCAGTACTTC

d_gene: .
j_gene: TRBJ2-7
v_gene: TRBV27
abundance: many
CDR3aa: CASTSRNYEQYF
CDR3nt: TGTGCCAGCACCTCCCGGAACTACGAGCAGTACTTC

d_gene: .
j_gene: TRBJ2-5
v_gene: TRBV5-1
abundance: .
CDR3aa: CASSFGGAPETQYF
CDR3nt: TGCGCCAGCAGCTTTGGGGGGGCCCCTGAGACCCAGTACTTC

d_gene: TRBD1
j_gene: TRBJ2-6
v_gene: TRBV20-1
abundance: many
CDR3aa: CSAELDRVFSGANVLTF
CDR3nt: TGCAGTGCGGAATTGGACAGGGTTTTCTCTGGGGCCAACGTCCTGACTTTC